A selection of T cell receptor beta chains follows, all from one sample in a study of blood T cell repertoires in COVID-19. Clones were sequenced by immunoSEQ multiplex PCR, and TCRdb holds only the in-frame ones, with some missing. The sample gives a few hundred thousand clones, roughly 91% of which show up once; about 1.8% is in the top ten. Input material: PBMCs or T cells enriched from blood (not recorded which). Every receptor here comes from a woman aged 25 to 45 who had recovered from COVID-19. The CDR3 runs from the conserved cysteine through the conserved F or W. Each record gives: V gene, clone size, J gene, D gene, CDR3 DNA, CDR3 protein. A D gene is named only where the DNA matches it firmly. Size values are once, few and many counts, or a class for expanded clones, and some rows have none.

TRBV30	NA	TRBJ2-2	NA	TGTGCCTGGAGTGTAGGGTGGGAGAAGGCCGGGGAGCTGTTTTTT	CAWSVGWEKAGELFF
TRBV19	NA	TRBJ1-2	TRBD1	TGTGCCAGTAGTATAGTACAGGGGGGCCTTTATGGCTACACCTTC	CASSIVQGGLYGYTF
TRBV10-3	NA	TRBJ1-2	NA	TGTGCCACCCAGGCGGCGGGGGGCGCTGACTATGGCTACACCTTC	CATQAAGGADYGYTF
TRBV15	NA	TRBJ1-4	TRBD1	TGTGCCACCAGCAGCGGACAGGGGGTAACTAATGAAAAACTGTTTTTT	CATSSGQGVTNEKLFF
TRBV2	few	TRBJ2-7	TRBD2	TGTGCCAGCAGTGCGACTAGCGGGGCACCCTACGAGCAGTACTTC	CASSATSGAPYEQYF
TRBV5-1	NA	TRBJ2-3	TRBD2	TGCGCCAGCAGCGCGCGACTAGCGGTCCGCACAGATACGCAGTATTTT	CASSARLAVRTDTQYF
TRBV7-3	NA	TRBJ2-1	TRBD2	TGTGCCAGCAGCTCATCTTATAGCGGGCGCCTTAGGGAGCAGTTCTTC	CASSSSYSGRLREQFF
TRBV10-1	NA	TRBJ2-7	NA	TGCGCCAGCAGTTCCAGGGAATCCTACGAGCAGTACTTC	CASSSRESYEQYF
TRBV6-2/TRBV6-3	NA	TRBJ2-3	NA	TGTGCCAGCAGTTACTCGATGGTGGCTACAGATACGCAGTATTTT	CASSYSMVATDTQYF
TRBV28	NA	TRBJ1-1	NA	TGTGCCAGCAGACCAGCGGGTCCGAACACTGAAGCTTTCTTT	CASRPAGPNTEAFF
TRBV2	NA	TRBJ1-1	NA	TGTGCCAGCAGTGTAAGGGCAGGGTGGACTGAAGCTTTCTTT	CASSVRAGWTEAFF
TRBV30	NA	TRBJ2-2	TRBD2	TGTGCCTGGAGTGGGTCTAGCGGGGCCTACACCGGGGAGCTGTTTTTT	CAWSGSSGAYTGELFF
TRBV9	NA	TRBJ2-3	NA	TGTGCCAGCAGCGTAATGCGGGACAGCACAGATACGCAGTATTTT	CASSVMRDSTDTQYF
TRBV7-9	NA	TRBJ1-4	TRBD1	TGTGCCAGCAGCCCTCGGACAGGGAATAATGAAAAACTGTTTTTT	CASSPRTGNNEKLFF
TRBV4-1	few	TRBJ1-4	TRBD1	TGCGCCAGCAGCCAAGAGACTCACCCGGGACAGGGGCCTTTTGGAAAACTGTTTTTT	CASSQETHPGQGPFGKLFF
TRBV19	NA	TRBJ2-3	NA	TGTGCCAGTGGCCACCTAAACGGGGCAGATACGCAGTATTTT	CASGHLNGADTQYF
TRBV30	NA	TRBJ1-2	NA	TGTGCCTGGAGTTTGGTGAGGGGCTACACCTTC	CAWSLVRGYTF
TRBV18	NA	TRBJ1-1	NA	TGTGCCAGCTCGGGGGGGAACACTGAAGCTTTCTTT	CASSGGNTEAFF
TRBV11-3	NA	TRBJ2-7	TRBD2	TGTGCCAGCAGCCTCGGAGCGGGAGGATCCTACGAGCAGTACTTC	CASSLGAGGSYEQYF
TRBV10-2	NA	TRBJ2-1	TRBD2	TGCGCCAGCAGTGATTTTAGCGGGGCACACAATGAGCAGTTCTTC	CASSDFSGAHNEQFF
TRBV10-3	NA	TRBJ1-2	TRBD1	TGTGCCATCACCCCGGACAGGGAGTCATCTCGACGGGGCTACACCTTC	CAITPDRESSRRGYTF
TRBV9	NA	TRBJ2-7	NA	TGTGCCAGCAGCGTAGGTGGGGGGACCTACGAGCAGTACTTC	CASSVGGGTYEQYF